The 29 T cell receptor beta chains presented below share a single source sample, sequenced in a study of T cell repertoires in cytomegalovirus infection. Their antigen targets remain unknown. TCRdb itself ran the reads through MiXCR, one entry per CDR3 protein. Here the sample spans about 920,000 distinct CDR3 sequences, 30% to 40% being singletons. The specimen comprised cultured CD8+ T cells from PBMCs, sampled from culture after CMV antigen stimulation. These receptors came from a human donor in good health (CMV status not recorded). Some clones in this sample may be carry-over from other donors' samples.

The chain carries TRBV19 and TRBJ2-7, with 11 bases aligning to TRBD2. Germline V gene sequence: CDR1 LNHDA, CDR2 SQIVND (reference sequence). The J segment lost 1 base and the V segment lost 5 bases, leaving 4 bases of the junction unmatched. The CDR3 is made up of 15 amino acids. The CDR3 here is CASSFTSGGSYEQYF. CDR3 DNA: TGTGCCAGTAGTTTTACTAGCGGGGGATCCTACGAGCAGTACTTC.

The table lists this clonotype with many counts. This chain connects TRBV7-3 to TRBJ2-3, with 8 bases identical to TRBD2. The germline V gene has CDR1 SGHTA and CDR2 FQGTGA. Trimming at V came to 1 base and at J to 1 base, leaving 4 bases not matched to a gene. This CDR3 spans 16 amino acids. CDR3 sequence reads: CASSLIRRGGTDTQYF. In DNA, the CDR3 is TGTGCCAGCAGCTTAATTCGGCGGGGGGGCACAGATACGCAGTATTTT.

The J gene is TRBJ1-5, the V gene TRBV20-1, with D perhaps matching TRBD1 (6 bases). This CDR3 region has 17 residues. V lost 3 bases and J lost 0, with 18 bases in between. The germline CDR1 and CDR2 sequences are DFQATT and SNEGSKA (reference sequence). This CDR3 is CSASKSGTQYSNQPQHF. CDR3 DNA: TGCAGTGCTAGTAAATCCGGGACACAATATAGCAATCAGCCCCAGCATTTT.

This clonotype was seen repeatedly, ten times or more. The chain uses TRBV24-1 and TRBJ2-3, with 11 bases aligning to TRBD2. Losses at the gene ends were 3 bases for V and 5 bases for J; bases not matched to a gene: 6. Looked up from germline, CDR1 is KGHDR and CDR2 is SFDVKD. This CDR3 contains 16 residues. DNA of the CDR3: TGTGCCACCAGTGATAACCTAGCGGGGGGAGAAGATACGCAGTATTTT. Amino acids: CATSDNLAGGEDTQYF.

The chain joins TRBV2 to TRBJ1-1; no reliable D call. Germline CDR1 is SNHLY and CDR2 is FYNNEI. With 8 bases removed from V and 0 bases from J, the gap between germline ends came to 10 bases. This CDR3 comprises 13 residues. CDR3 residues: CASVAGLNTEAFF. CDR3 DNA sequence: TGTGCCAGCGTGGCAGGTTTGAACACTGAAGCTTTCTTT.

About this clonotype itself: A much larger clone is a single base away; this may be a read error. V is TRBV7-6 and J is TRBJ2-2, with D perhaps TRBD2 (7 bases). CDR1 is SGHVS, CDR2 FNYEAQ, per germline. The length of the CDR3 is 17 residues. V lost 2 bases and J 4 bases, leaving 17 bases between the germline ends. Here the CDR3 DNA reads TGTGCCAGCAGCTTATACACCCGGGGGGCAGCCACCGGGGAGCTGTTTTTT. It yields the protein CASSLYTRGAATGELFF.

The rearrangement joins TRBV10-3 to TRBJ1-2; D remains ambiguous. The V gene lost 0 bases and the J gene lost 6 bases, with 2 bases spanning the gap. CDR3 length: 11 residues. Germline lookup yields CDR1 ENHRY and CDR2 SYGVKD. The CDR3 is CAISESDGYTF. The CDR3 DNA is TGTGCCATCAGTGAGTCGGATGGCTACACCTTC.

The rearrangement links TRBV5-8 to TRBJ1-1; D is ambiguous. With 5 bases removed from V and 1 base from J, the gap between germline ends came to 18 bases. This CDR3 is built from 16 residues. Germline V gives CDR1 SGHTS, CDR2 YDEGEE. The CDR3 DNA sequence: TGTGCCAGCAGATTCGACAAGGTCTCGGGGAACACTGAAGCTTTCTTT. It specifies CASRFDKVSGNTEAFF.

This clonotype was observed a handful of times. This rearrangement joins TRBV6-5 to TRBJ2-2, with D perhaps matching TRBD2 (5 bases). V shed 4 bases and J shed 6 bases, with 15 bases lying between them. Germline V gene sequence: CDR1 MNHEY, CDR2 SVGAGI. There are 15 residues in the CDR3. The CDR3, as DNA: TGTGCCAGCAGTTCCCCTCGGGGTTGGGCCGGGGAGCTGTTTTTT. It codes for CASSSPRGWAGELFF.

J is TRBJ2-1 and V is TRBV5-4, with 8 bases fitting TRBD2. Losses at the gene ends were 4 bases for V and 2 bases for J; bases not matched to a gene: 5. This CDR3 has 15 amino acids. Germline values: CDR1 SGHNT, CDR2 YYREEE (reference sequence). The CDR3 DNA sequence: TGTGCCAGCAGCGCGGGACTAGGGGCCTACAATGAGCAGTTCTTC. Encoded protein: CASSAGLGAYNEQFF.

The chain employs TRBV2 and TRBJ1-1; the D is unclear. This CDR3 has 10 residues. The V end lost 6 bases, the J end lost 10 bases, and 9 bases lay between the germline ends. Germline CDR1 reads SNHLY; CDR2 reads FYNNEI. This CDR3 is CASRGGPAFF. In DNA, the CDR3 is TGTGCCAGCAGAGGCGGGCCAGCTTTCTTT. The full variable domain, its missing parts supplied by reference TRBV2 and TRBJ1-1, is EPEVTQTPSHQVTQMGQEVILRCVPISNHLYFYWYRQILGQKVEFLVSFYNNEISEKSEIFDDQFSVERPDGSNFTLKIRSTKLEDSAMYFCASRGGPAFFGQGTRLTVV.

The chain recombines TRBV6-2 or TRBV6-3 with TRBJ2-7, with 11 bases fitting TRBD1. Trimming removed 5 bases from V and 4 bases from J; junction bases left unmatched: 4. This CDR3 is built from 14 residues. Germline CDR1 and CDR2: MNHEY and SVGEGT. CDR3 bases: TGTGCCAGCAGTGCCGGGACAGGGGGGTACGAGCAGTACGTC. Its translation is CASSAGTGGYEQYV.

This clonotype has a handful of counts. The chain combines TRBV7-9 with TRBJ1-3; D is unclear. CDR1 is SEHNR, CDR2 FQNEAQ, per germline (reference sequence). Trimming took 5 bases from V and 4 from J, leaving 9 bases between them. CDR3 length equals 13 residues. The CDR3 DNA follows: TGTGCCAGCAGCCCGTCCATGGGAAACACCATATATTTT. The encoded protein is CASSPSMGNTIYF.

The sample holds many counts of this clonotype. The chain combines TRBV7-2 with TRBJ1-2; possibly TRBD1 for D (6 bases). In germline, CDR1 is SGHTA, CDR2 FQGNSA. This CDR3 is built from 14 residues. The V and J ends lost 6 bases and 2 bases respectively, with 13 bases between them. Here the CDR3 reads CASRPTGQNYGYTF. In DNA, the CDR3 is TGTGCCAGCAGACCAACAGGACAGAACTATGGCTACACCTTC.

Only a few counts were recorded for this clonotype. The chain combines TRBV4-1 with TRBJ1-1; a weak D match, TRBD1 (5 bases). Germline V gives CDR1 MGHRA, CDR2 YSYEKL. The CDR3 contains 18 residues. V was pared by 1 base and J by 2 bases, with 20 bases between. The CDR3 spells CASSQGSGIFAQNTEAFF. DNA of the CDR3: TGCGCCAGCAGCCAAGGTTCAGGGATTTTCGCGCAAAACACTGAAGCTTTCTTT.

The chain combines TRBV9 with TRBJ1-1; no definite D call. Trimming took off 0 bases at V and 0 bases at J, with 9 bases between the two ends. CDR1 and CDR2 (germline): SGDLS, YYNGEE. CDR3 length: 15 amino acids. In DNA, the CDR3 is TGTGCCAGCAGCGTAGTCCGGGGTATGAACACTGAAGCTTTCTTT. This encodes CASSVVRGMNTEAFF.

The chain employs TRBV12-3 or TRBV12-4 and TRBJ2-5; 8 positions match TRBD2. The V gene end was trimmed by 3 bases and the J gene end by 0 bases; junction bases not matched to a gene: 18. This CDR3 has 20 residues. As DNA, the CDR3 is TGTGCCAGCAGTTTCGCAGTAGCGGGGTCTCTCCGCTTTAACCAAGAGACCCAGTACTTC. This sequence encodes CASSFAVAGSLRFNQETQYF.

This clonotype was detected only a few times. V gene TRBV10-3 combines with J gene TRBJ1-2; D ambiguous. Germline V gene lookup returns CDR1 ENHRY and CDR2 SYGVKD. Between the trimmed V and J ends, which lost 0 bases and 4 bases, there was a span of 12 bases. There are 15 residues in the CDR3. The CDR3 loop is CAISESGGGFYGYTF. As DNA, the CDR3 is TGTGCCATCAGTGAGTCTGGTGGCGGGTTCTATGGCTACACCTTC.

This clonotype was seen a few times. V and J are TRBV20-1 and TRBJ2-5; 9 bases are shared with TRBD2. J lost 3 bases, V lost 5 bases, and 10 bases had no gene match. Germline CDR1 and CDR2: DFQATT and SNEGSKA (reference sequence). There are 15 residues in the CDR3. CDR3 DNA: TGCAGTGCTCACGCGAGCGGGGGGCAAAAAGAGACCCAGTACTTC. It translates to CSAHASGGQKETQYF.

The gene calls are TRBV27 and TRBJ2-3; 7 bases align to TRBD1. The CDR3 runs 17 residues. Germline assignment: CDR1 MNHEY and CDR2 SMNVEV (reference sequence). The ends lost 0 bases at V and 9 bases at J; junction bases unmatched: 15. CDR3 DNA sequence: TGTGCCAGCAGTTTATCGATAAGAGGGGGCAATAAGAAAACGCAGTATTTT. Translation: CASSLSIRGGNKKTQYF.

This clonotype appeared a few times. V is TRBV29-1 and J is TRBJ1-1; D is undetermined. The CDR3 contains 11 residues. Germline lookup yields CDR1 SQVTM and CDR2 ANQGSEA. CDR3 sequence reads: CRQGRGTEAFF. The CDR3 DNA reads as TGCAGGCAAGGACGGGGCACTGAAGCTTTCTTT.

In this sample, this clonotype turned up once. The chain links TRBV9 to TRBJ1-2; D not resolved. Trimming took 7 bases from V and 7 from J, leaving 8 bases between them. There are 10 residues in the CDR3. CDR1 and CDR2 (germline): SGDLS, YYNGEE. In DNA, the CDR3 is TGTGCCAGCGGTGGACCTGGCTACACCTTC. Residues: CASGGPGYTF.

This chain uses TRBV15 with TRBJ2-7, with D hard to call. The CDR3 spans 15 residues. V lost 0 bases, J lost 7 bases, and 16 bases lay in between. Germline V gene sequence: CDR1 LNHNV, CDR2 YYDKDF (reference sequence). CDR3 amino acids: CATSRDKGLLGEQYF. CDR3 bases: TGTGCCACCAGCAGAGATAAAGGGCTCCTTGGGGAGCAGTACTTC.

This chain uses TRBV28 with TRBJ1-4; 8 nucleotides match TRBD1. This CDR3 has 12 residues. The germline CDR1 and CDR2 sequences are MDHEN and SYDVKM. J lost 8 bases, V lost 7 bases, and 3 bases had no gene match. This CDR3 is CASNRDREKLFF. Written as DNA, the CDR3 is TGTGCCAGCAATCGGGACAGGGAAAAACTGTTTTTT. Supplemented by reference TRBV28 and TRBJ1-4, the full variable domain reads DVKVTQSSRYLVKRTGEKVFLECVQDMDHENMFWYRQDPGLGLRLIYFSYDVKMKEKGDIPEGYSVSREKKERFSLILESASTNQTSMYLCASNRDREKLFFGSGTQLSVL.

This chain joins TRBV12-3 or TRBV12-4 and TRBJ1-1; TRBD1 is a possible D gene (6 bases). The CDR3 totals 15 residues. The V end lost 7 bases, the J end lost 0 bases, and 15 bases lay between the germline ends. The CDR3 loop is CASTPTGDMNTEAFF. Written as DNA, the CDR3 is TGTGCCAGCACCCCGACAGGAGACATGAACACTGAAGCTTTCTTT.

This rearrangement joins TRBV20-1 to TRBJ2-5; 10 bases map to TRBD2. The germline gives CDR1 DFQATT, CDR2 SNEGSKA (reference sequence). The J segment lost 5 bases and the V segment lost 0 bases, leaving 15 bases of the junction unmatched. There are 18 residues in the CDR3. Here the CDR3 reads CSARDSHPASGGLETQYF. In DNA form, the CDR3 reads TGCAGTGCTAGAGATAGTCACCCGGCTAGCGGGGGTTTGGAGACCCAGTACTTC.

Comment on this clonotype: One base away lies a much larger clone, so this may be a sequencing read error. The chain combines TRBV7-6 with TRBJ2-2; 10 bases are a match to TRBD1. CDR1 is SGHVS and CDR2 is FNYEAQ in the germline V gene. This CDR3 contains 19 residues. The J segment lost 3 bases and the V segment lost 2 bases, leaving 12 bases of the junction unmatched. The CDR3 DNA sequence: TGTGCCAGCAGCTTAACACCAATCGACAGGGGGCGGGACACCGGGGAGCTGTTTTTT. It yields the protein CASSLTPIDRGRDTGELFF.

There are a few counts of this clonotype. The V and J genes are TRBV4-3 and TRBJ2-1; the D gene is possibly TRBD1 (6 bases). The CDR3 totals 15 residues. Germline loops: CDR1 LGHNA, CDR2 YSLEER. Trimming left V 0 bases short and J 7 bases short, with 13 bases between. DNA for the CDR3: TGCGCCAGCAGCCAAGAAGTAGGTACAGGGAATGAGCAGTTCTTC. It translates to CASSQEVGTGNEQFF.

This chain joins TRBV4-1 and TRBJ2-7; D remains unclear. Trimming pared 1 base from V and 5 bases from J, leaving 6 bases between. The CDR3 runs to 12 residues. CDR1 is MGHRA, CDR2 YSYEKL, per germline. The CDR3 is CASSQVGDEQYF. CDR3 DNA: TGCGCCAGCAGCCAAGTCGGAGACGAGCAGTACTTC.